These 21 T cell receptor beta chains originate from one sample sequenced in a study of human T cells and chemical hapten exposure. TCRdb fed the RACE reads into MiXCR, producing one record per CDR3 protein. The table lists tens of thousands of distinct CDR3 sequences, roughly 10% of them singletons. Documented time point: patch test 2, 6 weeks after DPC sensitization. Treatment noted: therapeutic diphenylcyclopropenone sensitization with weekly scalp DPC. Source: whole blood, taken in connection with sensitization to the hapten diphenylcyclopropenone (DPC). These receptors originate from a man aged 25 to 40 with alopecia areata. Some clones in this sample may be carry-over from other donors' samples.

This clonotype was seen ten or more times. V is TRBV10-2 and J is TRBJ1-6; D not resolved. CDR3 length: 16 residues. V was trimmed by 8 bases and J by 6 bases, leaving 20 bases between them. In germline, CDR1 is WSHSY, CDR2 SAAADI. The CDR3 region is CASGESGSNPNSPLHF. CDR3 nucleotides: TGCGCCAGCGGGGAGTCGGGGTCGAATCCTAATTCACCCCTCCACTTT.

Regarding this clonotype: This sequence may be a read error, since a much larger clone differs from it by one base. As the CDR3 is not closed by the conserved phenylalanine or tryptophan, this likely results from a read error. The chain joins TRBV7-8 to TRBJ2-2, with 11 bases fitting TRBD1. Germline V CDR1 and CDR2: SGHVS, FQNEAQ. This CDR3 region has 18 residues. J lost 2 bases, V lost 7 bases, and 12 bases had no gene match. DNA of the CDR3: TGTGCCAGCACCCCACTCCGGGACAGGGGGGTTAACACCGGGGAGCTGTTTTCT. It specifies CASTPLRDRGVNTGELFS.

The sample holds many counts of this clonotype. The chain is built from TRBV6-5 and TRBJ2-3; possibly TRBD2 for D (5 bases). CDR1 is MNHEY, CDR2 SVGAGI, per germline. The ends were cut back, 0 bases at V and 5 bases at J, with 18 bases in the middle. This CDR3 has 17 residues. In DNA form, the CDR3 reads TGTGCCAGCAGTTACTCCAATGGCCCTGGACTGCGAGATACGCAGTATTTT. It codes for CASSYSNGPGLRDTQYF.

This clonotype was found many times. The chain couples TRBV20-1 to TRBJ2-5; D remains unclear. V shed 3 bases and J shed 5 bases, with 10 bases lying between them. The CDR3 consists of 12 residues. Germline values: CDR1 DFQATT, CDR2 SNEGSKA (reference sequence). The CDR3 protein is CSASGSGETQYF. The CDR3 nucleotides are TGCAGTGCTAGCGGCTCCGGGGAGACCCAGTACTTC.

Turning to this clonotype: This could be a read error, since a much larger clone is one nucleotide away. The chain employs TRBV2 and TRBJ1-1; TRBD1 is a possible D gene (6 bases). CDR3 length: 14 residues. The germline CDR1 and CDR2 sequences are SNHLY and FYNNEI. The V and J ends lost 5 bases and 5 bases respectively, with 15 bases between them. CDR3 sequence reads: CASSRTETKTEAFF. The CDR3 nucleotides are TGTGCCAGCAGTAGGACAGAAACGAAGACTGAAGCTTTCTTT.

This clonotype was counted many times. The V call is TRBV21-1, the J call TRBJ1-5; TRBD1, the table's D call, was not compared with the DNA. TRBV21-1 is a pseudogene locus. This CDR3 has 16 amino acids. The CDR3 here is CASSKVGQGGDQPQHF. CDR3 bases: TGTGCCAGCAGCAAAGTTGGACAGGGAGGAGATCAGCCCCAGCATTTT.

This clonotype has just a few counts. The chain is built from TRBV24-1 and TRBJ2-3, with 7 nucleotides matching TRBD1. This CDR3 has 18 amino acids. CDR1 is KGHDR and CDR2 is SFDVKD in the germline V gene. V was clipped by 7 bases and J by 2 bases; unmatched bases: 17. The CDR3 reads CATSSLGTVEGNTDTQYF. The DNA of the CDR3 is TGTGCCACCAGCAGTCTGGGGACAGTTGAGGGGAACACAGATACGCAGTATTTT.

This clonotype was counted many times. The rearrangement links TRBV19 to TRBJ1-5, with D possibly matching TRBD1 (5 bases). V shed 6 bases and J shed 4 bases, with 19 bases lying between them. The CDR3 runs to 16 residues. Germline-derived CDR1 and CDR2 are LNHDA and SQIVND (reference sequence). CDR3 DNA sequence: TGTGCCAGTAGCCATTTAGAAGCAGGGAGGAATCAGCCCCAGCATTTT. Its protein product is CASSHLEAGRNQPQHF.

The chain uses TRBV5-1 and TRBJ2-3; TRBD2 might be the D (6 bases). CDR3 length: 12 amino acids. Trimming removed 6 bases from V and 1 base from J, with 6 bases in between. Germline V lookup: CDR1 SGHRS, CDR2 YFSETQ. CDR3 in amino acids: CASTSGTDTQYF. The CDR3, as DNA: TGCGCCAGCACTAGCGGCACAGATACGCAGTATTTT.

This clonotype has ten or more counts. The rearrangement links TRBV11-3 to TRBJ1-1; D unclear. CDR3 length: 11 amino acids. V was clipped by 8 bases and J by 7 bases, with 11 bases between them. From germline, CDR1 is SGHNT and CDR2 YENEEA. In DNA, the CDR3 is TGTGCCAGCGGAGGAGAGGGTGAAGCTTTCTTT. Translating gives CASGGEGEAFF.

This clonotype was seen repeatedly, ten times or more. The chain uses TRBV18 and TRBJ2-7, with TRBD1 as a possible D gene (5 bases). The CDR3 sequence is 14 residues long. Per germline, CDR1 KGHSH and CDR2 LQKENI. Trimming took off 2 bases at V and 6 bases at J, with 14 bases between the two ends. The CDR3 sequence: CASSPNSGFGEQYF. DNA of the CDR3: TGTGCCAGCTCACCAAATTCAGGGTTTGGCGAGCAGTACTTC.

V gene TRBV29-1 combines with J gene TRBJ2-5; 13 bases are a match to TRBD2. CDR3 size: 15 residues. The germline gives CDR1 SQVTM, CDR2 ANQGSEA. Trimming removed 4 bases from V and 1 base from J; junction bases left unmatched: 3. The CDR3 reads CSVGGLAGSQETQYF. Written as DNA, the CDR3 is TGCAGCGTTGGGGGACTAGCGGGAAGCCAAGAGACCCAGTACTTC.

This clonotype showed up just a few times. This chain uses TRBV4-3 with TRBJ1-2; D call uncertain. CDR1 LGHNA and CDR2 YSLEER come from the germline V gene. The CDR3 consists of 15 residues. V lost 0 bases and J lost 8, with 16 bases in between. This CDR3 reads CASSQEYDGSMGYTF. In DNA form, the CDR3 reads TGCGCCAGCAGCCAAGAATACGACGGCTCTATGGGCTACACCTTC.

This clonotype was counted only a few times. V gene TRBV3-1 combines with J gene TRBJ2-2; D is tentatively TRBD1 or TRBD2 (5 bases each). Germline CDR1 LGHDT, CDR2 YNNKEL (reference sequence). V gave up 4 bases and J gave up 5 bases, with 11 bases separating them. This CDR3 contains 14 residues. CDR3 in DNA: TGTGCCAGCAGCCTCCAGAGGGGAACCGGGGAGCTGTTTTTT. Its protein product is CASSLQRGTGELFF.

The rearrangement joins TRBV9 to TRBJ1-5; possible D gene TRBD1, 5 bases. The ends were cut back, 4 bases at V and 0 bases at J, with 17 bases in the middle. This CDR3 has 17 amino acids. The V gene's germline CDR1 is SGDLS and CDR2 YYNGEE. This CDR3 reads CASSPPKQVYSNQPQHF. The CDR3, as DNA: TGTGCCAGCAGCCCACCCAAACAGGTTTATAGCAATCAGCCCCAGCATTTT.

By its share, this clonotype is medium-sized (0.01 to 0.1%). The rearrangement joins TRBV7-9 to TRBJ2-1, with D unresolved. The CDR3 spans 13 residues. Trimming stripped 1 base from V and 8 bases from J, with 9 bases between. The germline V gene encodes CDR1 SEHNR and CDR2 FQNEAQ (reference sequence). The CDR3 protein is CASSLGSIDEQFF. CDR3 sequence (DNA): TGTGCCAGCAGCTTAGGTTCGATTGATGAGCAGTTCTTC.

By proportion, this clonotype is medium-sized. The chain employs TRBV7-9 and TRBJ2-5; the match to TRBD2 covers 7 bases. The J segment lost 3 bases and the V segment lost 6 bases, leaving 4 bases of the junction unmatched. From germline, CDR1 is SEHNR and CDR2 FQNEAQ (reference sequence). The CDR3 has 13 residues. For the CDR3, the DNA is TGTGCCAGCAGGGTAGCGGGCGAAGAGACCCAGTACTTC. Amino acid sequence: CASRVAGEETQYF.

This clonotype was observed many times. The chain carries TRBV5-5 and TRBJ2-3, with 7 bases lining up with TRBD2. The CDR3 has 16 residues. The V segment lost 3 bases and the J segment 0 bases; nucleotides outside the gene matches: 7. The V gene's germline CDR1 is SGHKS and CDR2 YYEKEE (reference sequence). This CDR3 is CASSWGPGLSTDTQYF. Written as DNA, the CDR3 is TGTGCCAGCAGCTGGGGCCCGGGACTAAGCACAGATACGCAGTATTTT.

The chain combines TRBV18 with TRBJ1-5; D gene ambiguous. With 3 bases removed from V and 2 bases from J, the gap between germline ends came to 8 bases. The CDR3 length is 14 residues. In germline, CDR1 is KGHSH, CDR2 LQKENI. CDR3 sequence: CASSPAVGNQPQHF. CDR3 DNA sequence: TGTGCCAGCTCACCTGCGGTAGGCAATCAGCCCCAGCATTTT. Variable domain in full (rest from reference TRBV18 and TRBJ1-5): NAGVMQNPRHLVRRRGQEARLRCSPMKGHSHVYWYRQLPEEGLKFMVYLQKENIIDESGMPKERFSAEFPKEGPSILRIQQVVRGDSAAYFCASSPAVGNQPQHFGDGTRLSIL.

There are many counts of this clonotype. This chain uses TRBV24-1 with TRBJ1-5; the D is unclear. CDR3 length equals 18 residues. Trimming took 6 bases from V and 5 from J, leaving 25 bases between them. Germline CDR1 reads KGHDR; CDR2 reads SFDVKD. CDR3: CATSLPTAPSNGDQPQHF. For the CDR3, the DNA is TGTGCCACCAGTCTCCCCACGGCACCAAGTAATGGAGATCAGCCCCAGCATTTT.

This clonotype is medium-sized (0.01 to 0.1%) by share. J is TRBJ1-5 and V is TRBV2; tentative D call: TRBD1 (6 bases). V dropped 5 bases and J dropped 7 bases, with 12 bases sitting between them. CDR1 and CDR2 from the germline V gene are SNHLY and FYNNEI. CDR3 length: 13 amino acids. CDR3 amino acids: CASSRTEGQPQHF. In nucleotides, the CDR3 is TGTGCCAGCAGTAGGACAGAGGGGCAGCCCCAGCATTTT.